A selection of T cell receptor beta chains follows, all from one sample in a study of T cell responses to AZD1222 COVID-19 vaccine. The data were produced by immunoSEQ multiplex PCR, yet TCRdb's version contains in-frame clones alone and is incomplete. The table has 120,000 or so clones, 88% seen once. The material sequenced was peripheral blood, taken on day 0 of MenACWY control vaccination. All receptors derive from an adult in good health. CDR3s include the opening cysteine and the closing phenylalanine or tryptophan. Each record gives: V gene, J gene, clone size, D gene, CDR3 DNA, CDR3 protein. A D gene is named only where the DNA matches it firmly. Where a row states a size, it is once, few, many or the class of an expanded clone; other rows omit it.

V gene: TRBV11-2; J gene: TRBJ2-1; clone size: .; D gene: TRBD2; CDR3 DNA: TGTGCCAGCAGCTCTTTAGCGGGAGCCTACAATGAGCAGTTCTTC; CDR3 protein: CASSSLAGAYNEQFF
V gene: TRBV28; J gene: TRBJ2-2; clone size: .; D gene: .; CDR3 DNA: TGTGCCAGCAGTTTATCCCCCTCCACCGGGGAGCTGTTTTTT; CDR3 protein: CASSLSPSTGELFF
V gene: TRBV3-1/TRBV3-2; J gene: TRBJ1-1; clone size: .; D gene: .; CDR3 DNA: TGTGCCAGCAGCCAAGATGGGCGGGGCACTGAAGCTTTCTTT; CDR3 protein: CASSQDGRGTEAFF
V gene: TRBV19; J gene: TRBJ2-2; clone size: .; D gene: TRBD2; CDR3 DNA: TGTGCCAGTAGTATAGCGGGGGGAACCGGGGAGCTGTTTTTT; CDR3 protein: CASSIAGGTGELFF
V gene: TRBV6-5; J gene: TRBJ2-1; clone size: .; D gene: TRBD1; CDR3 DNA: TGTGCCAGCAGTTACCCCGGACAGGGAGGTTTTCGGGAGCAGTTCTTC; CDR3 protein: CASSYPGQGGFREQFF
V gene: TRBV29-1; J gene: TRBJ1-1; clone size: .; D gene: .; CDR3 DNA: TGCAGCGTCAGTCTAGAACTATTGAACACTGAAGCTTTCTTT; CDR3 protein: CSVSLELLNTEAFF
V gene: TRBV9; J gene: TRBJ1-1; clone size: .; D gene: .; CDR3 DNA: TGTGCCAGCAGCGTAGACCCGGGACGGACTGAAGCTTTCTTT; CDR3 protein: CASSVDPGRTEAFF
V gene: TRBV5-5; J gene: TRBJ1-6; clone size: .; D gene: .; CDR3 DNA: TGTGCCAGCAGCTTGGCTCATTCGGACCTATTTTCACCCCTCCACTTT; CDR3 protein: CASSLAHSDLFSPLHF
V gene: TRBV3-1/TRBV3-2; J gene: TRBJ1-2; clone size: .; D gene: .; CDR3 DNA: TGTGCCAGCAGCCAAGATAGGCTAAACTATGGCTACACCTTC; CDR3 protein: CASSQDRLNYGYTF
V gene: TRBV7-9; J gene: TRBJ1-5; clone size: .; D gene: TRBD1; CDR3 DNA: TGTGCCAGCAGCCCCGGGACAGGTAGAAGCAATCAGCCCCAGCATTTT; CDR3 protein: CASSPGTGRSNQPQHF
V gene: TRBV7-9; J gene: TRBJ2-1; clone size: .; D gene: .; CDR3 DNA: TGTGCCAGCACGGAGGATCAACCAAGGGATGAGCAGTTCTTC; CDR3 protein: CASTEDQPRDEQFF
V gene: TRBV20-1; J gene: TRBJ1-1; clone size: once; D gene: .; CDR3 DNA: TGCAGTGCTAATGATTTCGACACTGAAGCTTTCTTT; CDR3 protein: CSANDFDTEAFF
V gene: TRBV6-5; J gene: TRBJ2-7; clone size: .; D gene: TRBD2; CDR3 DNA: TGTGCCAGCACCCCGGGACTAGCGTTCTACGAGCAGTACTTC; CDR3 protein: CASTPGLAFYEQYF
V gene: TRBV15; J gene: TRBJ1-2; clone size: .; D gene: .; CDR3 DNA: TGTGCCACCAGCAGAGATCGTGAATCCTCGGGGGATGGCTACACCTTC; CDR3 protein: CATSRDRESSGDGYTF
V gene: TRBV19; J gene: TRBJ2-2; clone size: .; D gene: TRBD1; CDR3 DNA: TGTGCCAGTAGCCCGACAGGGACACCCACCGGGGAGCTGTTTTTT; CDR3 protein: CASSPTGTPTGELFF
V gene: TRBV5-4; J gene: TRBJ2-1; clone size: .; D gene: TRBD1; CDR3 DNA: TGTGCCAGCAGCTTGGGCGGGACAGGGCCCTACAATGAGCAGTTCTTC; CDR3 protein: CASSLGGTGPYNEQFF